This T cell receptor beta chain was sequenced for a study of T-cell memory formation after mild COVID-19. Study outcomes and limitations: The pre-infection memory compartment contained some responding clones, suggesting cross-reactive memory joined.

Concerning this clonotype itself: Its antigen is unidentified.

TCRdb reprocessed the 5' RACE reads with MiXCR, giving one entry per CDR3 protein. The sample gives about 400,000 distinct CDR3 sequences, around 17% of which show up once; 20% to 25% is in the top ten. V dropped 2 bases and J dropped 3 bases, with 16 bases sitting between them. The CDR3 length is 16 residues. CDR1 is SEHNR, CDR2 FQNEAQ, per germline (reference sequence). This receptor was obtained from a man aged 18 to 29 who had mild COVID-19 (a few samples of this study predate the infection). Cell type and time point are not known. The J gene is TRBJ1-1, the V gene TRBV7-9; a possible D gene is TRBD1 (5 bases). Sequences were obtained from PBMCs or a T cell subset sorted from them (not recorded which). The CDR3 DNA follows: TGTGCCAGCAGCTTAATGGTTGGGGGGGTTGACACTGAAGCTTTCTTT. Encoded protein: CASSLMVGGVDTEAFF.